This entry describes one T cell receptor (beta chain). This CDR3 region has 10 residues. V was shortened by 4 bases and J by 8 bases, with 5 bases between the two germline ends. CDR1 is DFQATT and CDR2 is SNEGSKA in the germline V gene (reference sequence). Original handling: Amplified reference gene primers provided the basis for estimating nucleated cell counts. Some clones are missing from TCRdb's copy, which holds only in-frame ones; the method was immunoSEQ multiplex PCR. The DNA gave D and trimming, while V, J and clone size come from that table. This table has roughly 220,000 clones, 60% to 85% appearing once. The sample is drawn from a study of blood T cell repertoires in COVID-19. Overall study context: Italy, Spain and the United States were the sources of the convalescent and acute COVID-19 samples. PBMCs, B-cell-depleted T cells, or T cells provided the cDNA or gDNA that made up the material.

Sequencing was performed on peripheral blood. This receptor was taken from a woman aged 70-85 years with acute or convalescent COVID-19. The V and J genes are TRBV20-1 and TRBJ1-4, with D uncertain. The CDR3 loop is CSAIREKLFF. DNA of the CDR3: TGCAGTGCTATTCGGGAAAAACTGTTTTTT.